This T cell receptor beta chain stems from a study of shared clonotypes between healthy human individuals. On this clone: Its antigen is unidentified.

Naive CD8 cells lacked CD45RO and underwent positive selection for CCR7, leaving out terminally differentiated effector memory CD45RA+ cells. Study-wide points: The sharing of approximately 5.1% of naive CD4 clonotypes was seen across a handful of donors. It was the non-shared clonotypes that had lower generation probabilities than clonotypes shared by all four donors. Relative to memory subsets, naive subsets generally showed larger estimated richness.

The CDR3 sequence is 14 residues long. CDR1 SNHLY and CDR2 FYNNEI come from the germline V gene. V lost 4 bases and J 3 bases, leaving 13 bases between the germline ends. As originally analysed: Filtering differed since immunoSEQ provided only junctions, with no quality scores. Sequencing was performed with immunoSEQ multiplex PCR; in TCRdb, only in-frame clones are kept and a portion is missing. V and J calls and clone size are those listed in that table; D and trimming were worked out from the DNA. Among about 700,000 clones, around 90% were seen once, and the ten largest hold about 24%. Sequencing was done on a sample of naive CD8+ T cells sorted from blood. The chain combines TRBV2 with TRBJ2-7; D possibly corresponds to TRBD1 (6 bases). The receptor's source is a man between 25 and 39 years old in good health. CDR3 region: CASSGQEQIYEQYF. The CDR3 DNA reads TGTGCCAGCAGTGGACAGGAACAAATCTACGAGCAGTACTTC.